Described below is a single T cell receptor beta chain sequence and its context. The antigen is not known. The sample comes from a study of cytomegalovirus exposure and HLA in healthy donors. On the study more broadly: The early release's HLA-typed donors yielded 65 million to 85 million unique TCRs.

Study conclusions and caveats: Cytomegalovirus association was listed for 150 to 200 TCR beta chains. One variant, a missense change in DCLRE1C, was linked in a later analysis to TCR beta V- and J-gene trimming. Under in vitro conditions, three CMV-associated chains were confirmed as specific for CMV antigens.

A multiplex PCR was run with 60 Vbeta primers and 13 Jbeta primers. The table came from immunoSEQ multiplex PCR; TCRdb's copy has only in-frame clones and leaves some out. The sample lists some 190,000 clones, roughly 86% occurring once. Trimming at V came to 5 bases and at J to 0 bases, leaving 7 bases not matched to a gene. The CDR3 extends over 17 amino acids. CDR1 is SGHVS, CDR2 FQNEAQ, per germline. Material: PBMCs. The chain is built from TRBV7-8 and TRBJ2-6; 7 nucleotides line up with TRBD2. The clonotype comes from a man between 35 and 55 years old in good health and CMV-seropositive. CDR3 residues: CASSLGGKLSGANVLTF. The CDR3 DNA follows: TGTGCCAGCAGCCTCGGGGGGAAGCTCTCTGGGGCCAACGTCCTGACTTTC.